The next 13 T cell receptor beta chains were all read from a single sample in a study of blood T cell repertoires in COVID-19. The repertoire was sequenced with immunoSEQ multiplex PCR; TCRdb's copy has only in-frame clones and lacks some. The table lists some 250,000 clones, approximately 86% of them singletons. The sequenced material came from peripheral blood. The source of these receptors is a woman aged 25-40 years with acute or convalescent COVID-19.

This chain's CDR3 is CASSTPRGGRPQDTQYF. The CDR3 region has the DNA TGTGCCAGCAGCACCCCCAGGGGAGGGAGGCCCCAAGATACGCAGTATTTT. This sequence joins TRBV7-8 and TRBJ2-3; perhaps TRBD2 as D (7 bases). Germline CDR1 and CDR2: SGHVS and FQNEAQ. Trimming removed 5 bases from V and 5 bases from J, with 23 bases in between. This CDR3 comprises 17 residues.

The V gene is TRBV5-6, the J gene TRBJ1-1; weak D call: TRBD1 (5 bases). V lost 0 bases and J 1 base, leaving 7 bases between the germline ends. The CDR3 runs 14 residues. The germline V gene has CDR1 SGHDT and CDR2 YYEEEE. CDR3 amino acids: CASSLVRANTEAFF. CDR3 DNA: TGTGCCAGCAGCTTGGTCAGGGCGAACACTGAAGCTTTCTTT.

The chain joins TRBV19 to TRBJ2-6; D gene unclear. This CDR3 has 15 residues. CDR1 and CDR2 from the germline V gene are LNHDA and SQIVND (reference sequence). Between the trimmed V and J ends, which lost 4 bases and 2 bases, there was a span of 9 bases. The CDR3 region is CASSTHRAGANVLTF. CDR3 bases: TGTGCCAGTAGTACCCACCGGGCTGGGGCCAACGTCCTGACTTTC.

The chain employs TRBV4-3 and TRBJ1-4, with D uncertain. The CDR3 has 14 amino acids. The ends were cut back, 1 base at V and 8 bases at J, with 11 bases in the middle. Looked up from germline, CDR1 is LGHNA and CDR2 is YSLEER. CDR3 loop: CASSQVVGVEKLFF. The CDR3 nucleotides read TGCGCCAGCAGCCAAGTCGTAGGAGTCGAAAAACTGTTTTTT.

The chain is built from TRBV27 and TRBJ2-7; D uncertain. Germline V gene data show CDR1 as MNHEY and CDR2 as SMNVEV (reference sequence). The CDR3 loop spans 12 amino acids. The V gene lost 3 bases and the J gene lost 3 bases, with 6 bases spanning the gap. The CDR3 sequence: CASSFSHYEQYF. In nucleotides, the CDR3 is TGTGCCAGCAGTTTTAGTCACTACGAGCAGTACTTC.

The V call is TRBV27, the J call TRBJ2-1, with D possibly being TRBD2 (5 bases). Germline values: CDR1 MNHEY, CDR2 SMNVEV (reference sequence). The CDR3 totals 13 residues. V was pared by 7 bases and J by 7 bases, with 14 bases between. The CDR3 sequence: CASTLDPGNEQFF. The CDR3 nucleotides are TGTGCCAGCACCTTAGACCCGGGGAATGAGCAGTTCTTC.

This sequence joins TRBV19 and TRBJ1-2; D might be TRBD1 (6 bases). Trimming left V 7 bases short and J 7 bases short, with 7 bases between. The CDR3 has 10 residues. CDR1 is LNHDA, CDR2 SQIVND, per germline (reference sequence). The CDR3 region is CASKQGGYTF. The CDR3 nucleotides read TGTGCCAGTAAACAGGGTGGCTACACCTTC. Complete variable domain (other parts from reference TRBV19 and TRBJ1-2): DGGITQSPKYLFRKEGQNVTLSCEQNLNHDAMYWYRQDPGQGLRLIYYSQIVNDFQKGDIAEGYSVSREKKESFPLTVTSAQKNPTAFYLCASKQGGYTFGSGTRLTVV.

The CDR3 loop is CSVQGQNHRKLFF. The CDR3 DNA is TGCAGCGTTCAGGGACAGAACCACCGAAAACTGTTTTTT. The V call is TRBV29-1, the J call TRBJ1-4; 7 nucleotides match TRBD1. The CDR3 contains 13 residues. The J segment lost 10 bases and the V segment lost 5 bases, leaving 10 bases of the junction unmatched. Per the germline V gene, CDR1 is SQVTM and CDR2 is ANQGSEA. The full variable domain, in which reference TRBV29-1 and TRBJ1-4 provide the parts outside the CDR3, is SAVISQKPSRDICQRGTSLTIQCQVDSQVTMMFWYRQQPGQSLTLIATANQGSEATYESGFVIDKFPISRPNLTFSTLTVSNMSPEDSSIYLCSVQGQNHRKLFFGSGTQLSVL.

This chain joins TRBV5-6 and TRBJ2-6; TRBD1 matches 7 bases. Germline assignment: CDR1 SGHDT and CDR2 YYEEEE. Trimming took 0 bases from V and 4 from J; bases not matched to a gene: 13. The CDR3 is 19 residues long. The CDR3, as DNA: TGTGCCAGCAGCTTGGTCAGAGGGGGCGCCTTCTCAGGGGCCAACGTCCTGACTTTC. This gives the protein CASSLVRGGAFSGANVLTF.

This rearrangement joins TRBV5-1 to TRBJ1-2; no firm D call. CDR1 is SGHRS and CDR2 is YFSETQ in the germline V gene. CDR3 size: 14 residues. The ends were cut back, 0 bases at V and 4 bases at J, with 10 bases in the middle. CDR3 DNA sequence: TGCGCCAGCAGCTTGGAGAGGTCTTCCTATGGCTACACCTTC. Protein sequence: CASSLERSSYGYTF.

The sample holds one count of this clone. V is TRBV25-1 and J is TRBJ1-2; D is ambiguous. The CDR3 totals 11 residues. The V end was cut by 2 bases, the J end by 8 bases, with 6 bases between. In germline, CDR1 is MGHDK, CDR2 SYGVNS. In DNA, the CDR3 is TGTGCCAGCAGTGAACAACTAGGCTACACCTTC. It yields the protein CASSEQLGYTF.

The J gene is TRBJ1-2, the V gene TRBV27; maybe TRBD1 (5 bases). V was trimmed by 3 bases and J by 4 bases, leaving 9 bases between them. The CDR3 is made up of 13 amino acids. Germline CDR1 reads MNHEY; CDR2 reads SMNVEV (reference sequence). The DNA of the CDR3 is TGTGCCAGCAGTTTTCGGGGGTCCTATGGCTACACCTTC. This encodes CASSFRGSYGYTF.

V is TRBV7-3 and J is TRBJ2-7, with 10 bases aligning to TRBD2. CDR3 length: 15 residues. The germline V gene has CDR1 SGHTA and CDR2 FQGTGA. The V segment lost 4 bases and the J segment 7 bases; nucleotides outside the gene matches: 10. The CDR3 sequence is CASSSSGSRAGEQYF. CDR3 sequence (DNA): TGTGCCAGCAGCTCTAGCGGGAGCCGAGCGGGGGAGCAGTACTTC.